These 10 T cell receptor beta chains came from one sample sequenced in a study of control samples from healthy donors and cancer patients. Only in-frame clones appear in the TCRdb table, and some are missing; sequencing was by immunoSEQ multiplex PCR. Among fewer than 200,000 clones, around 93% were seen once, and the ten largest hold 4.1%. The sample taken for sequencing was blood. The source is an older woman in good health.

The J gene is TRBJ2-5, the V gene TRBV1; TRBD1 is taken as the D call from the table, unchecked against the DNA. TRBV1 is classified as a pseudogene. CDR3 size: 14 residues. The CDR3 loop reads CTSSQATRKETQYF. CDR3 nucleotide sequence: TGCACCAGCAGCCAGGCGACAAGGAAAGAGACCCAGTACTTC.

V is TRBV7-2 and J is TRBJ2-5; D unclear. V was cut by 5 bases and J by 4 bases, with 5 bases left in between. Per germline, CDR1 SGHTA and CDR2 FQGNSA. The CDR3 consists of 11 residues. DNA of the CDR3: TGTGCCAGCAGCCCCGGAGAGACCCAGTACTTC. This encodes CASSPGETQYF.

The rearrangement uses TRBV5-4 and TRBJ2-2, with 12 positions matching TRBD1. Germline assignment: CDR1 SGHNT and CDR2 YYREEE (reference sequence). V lost 2 bases, J lost 6 bases, and 5 bases stayed unmatched. CDR3 size: 16 residues. In DNA form, the CDR3 reads TGTGCCAGCAGCTTTCCGGGACAGGGGGCGGCCGGGGAGCTGTTTTTT. As protein: CASSFPGQGAAGELFF.

This chain connects TRBV4-2 to TRBJ2-5; TRBD2 agrees at 14 bases. J gave up 2 bases and V 4 bases, and 3 bases lay outside the gene matches. The V gene's germline CDR1 is LGHNA and CDR2 YNFKEQ. This CDR3 has 16 amino acids. The CDR3 sequence is CASSRGLAGGQETQYF. CDR3 DNA: TGTGCCAGCAGCCGCGGACTAGCGGGGGGACAAGAGACCCAGTACTTC.

The J gene is TRBJ2-3, the V gene TRBV7-3; D remains unclear. There are 15 residues in the CDR3. Trimming pared 1 base from V and 2 bases from J, leaving 10 bases between. From germline, CDR1 is SGHTA and CDR2 FQGTGA. CDR3 in amino acids: CASSLIGFNTDTQYF. The CDR3 DNA follows: TGTGCCAGCAGCTTAATTGGCTTTAACACAGATACGCAGTATTTT.

The chain couples TRBV4-3 to TRBJ1-1; no definite D call. Trimming removed 3 bases from V and 1 base from J, with 15 bases in between. The CDR3 is 16 amino acids. CDR1 is LGHNA, CDR2 YSLEER, per germline. CDR3 DNA: TGCGCCAGCAGCCAGGGGAATGGACGGGCGAACACTGAAGCTTTCTTT. This gives the protein CASSQGNGRANTEAFF.

The V gene is TRBV7-2, the J gene TRBJ2-1, with 12 bases aligning to TRBD2. Germline CDR1 reads SGHTA; CDR2 reads FQGNSA. With 5 bases clipped from V and 3 bases from J, the junction kept 8 bases outside the gene matches. This CDR3 region has 17 residues. The CDR3 nucleotides read TGTGCCAGCAGCCTTCCTCTAGCGGGGGGGCGCTACAATGAGCAGTTCTTC. Its translation is CASSLPLAGGRYNEQFF.

CDR3 DNA: TGTGCCAGCAGCTCTGGGGCACCCGACCAGCCCCAGCATTTT. Translated, it gives CASSSGAPDQPQHF. V usage is TRBV5-4 and J usage is TRBJ1-5, with D maybe TRBD1 (5 bases). CDR3 length equals 14 residues. CDR1 is SGHNT, CDR2 YYREEE, per germline (reference sequence). V dropped 3 bases and J dropped 7 bases, with 14 bases sitting between them.

The V gene is TRBV5-4, the J gene TRBJ2-7; 11 bases match TRBD1. This CDR3 has 17 amino acids. The V and J ends lost 4 bases and 4 bases, in that order; junction bases with no gene match: 13. CDR1 is SGHNT, CDR2 YYREEE, per germline (reference sequence). The DNA of the CDR3 is TGTGCCAGCAGCAAAAGGACAGGGGGCGCGCCTAGTTACGAGCAGTACTTC. This encodes CASSKRTGGAPSYEQYF.

The genes are TRBV4-1 and TRBJ1-1, with D hard to call. CDR1 is MGHRA and CDR2 is YSYEKL in the germline V gene. This CDR3 has 14 amino acids. The V end lost 9 bases, the J end lost 1 base, and 15 bases lay between the germline ends. CDR3 in amino acids: CASRDLRGNTEAFF. CDR3 bases: TGCGCCAGTCGGGATCTCCGAGGGAACACTGAAGCTTTCTTT.